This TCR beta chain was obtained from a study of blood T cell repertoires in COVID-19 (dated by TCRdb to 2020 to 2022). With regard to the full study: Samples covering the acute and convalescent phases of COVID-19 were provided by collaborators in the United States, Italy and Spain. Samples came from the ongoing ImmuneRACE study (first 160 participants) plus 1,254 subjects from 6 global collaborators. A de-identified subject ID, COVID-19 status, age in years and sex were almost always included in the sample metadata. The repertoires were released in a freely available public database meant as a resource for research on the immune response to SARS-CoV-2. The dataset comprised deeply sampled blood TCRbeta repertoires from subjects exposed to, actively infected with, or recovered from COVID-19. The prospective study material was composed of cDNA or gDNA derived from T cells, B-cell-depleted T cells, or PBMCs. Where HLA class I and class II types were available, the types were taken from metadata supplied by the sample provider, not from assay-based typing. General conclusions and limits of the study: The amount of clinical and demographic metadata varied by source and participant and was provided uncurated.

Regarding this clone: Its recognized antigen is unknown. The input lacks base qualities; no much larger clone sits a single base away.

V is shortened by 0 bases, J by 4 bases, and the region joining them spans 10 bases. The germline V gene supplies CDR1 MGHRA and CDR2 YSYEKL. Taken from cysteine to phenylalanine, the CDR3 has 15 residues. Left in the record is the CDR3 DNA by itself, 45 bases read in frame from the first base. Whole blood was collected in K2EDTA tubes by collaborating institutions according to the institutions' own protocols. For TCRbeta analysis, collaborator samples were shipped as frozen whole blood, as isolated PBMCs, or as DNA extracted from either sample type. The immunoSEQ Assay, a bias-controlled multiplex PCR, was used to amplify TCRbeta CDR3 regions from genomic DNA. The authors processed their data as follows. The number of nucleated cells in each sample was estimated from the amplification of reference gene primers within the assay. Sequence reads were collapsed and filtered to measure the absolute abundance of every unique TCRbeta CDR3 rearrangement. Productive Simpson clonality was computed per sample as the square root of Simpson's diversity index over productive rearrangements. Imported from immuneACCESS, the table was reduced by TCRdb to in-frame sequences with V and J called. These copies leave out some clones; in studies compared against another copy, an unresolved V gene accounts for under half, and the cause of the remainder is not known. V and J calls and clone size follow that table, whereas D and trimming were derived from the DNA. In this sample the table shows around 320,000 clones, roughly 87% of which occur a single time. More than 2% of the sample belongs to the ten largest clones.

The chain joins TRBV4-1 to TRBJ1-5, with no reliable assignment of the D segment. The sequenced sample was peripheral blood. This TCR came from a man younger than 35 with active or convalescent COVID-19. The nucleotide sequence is TGCGCCAGCAGCCAAGACGGAGGCGTTAATCAGCCCCAGCATTTT. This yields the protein CASSQDGGVNQPQHF.